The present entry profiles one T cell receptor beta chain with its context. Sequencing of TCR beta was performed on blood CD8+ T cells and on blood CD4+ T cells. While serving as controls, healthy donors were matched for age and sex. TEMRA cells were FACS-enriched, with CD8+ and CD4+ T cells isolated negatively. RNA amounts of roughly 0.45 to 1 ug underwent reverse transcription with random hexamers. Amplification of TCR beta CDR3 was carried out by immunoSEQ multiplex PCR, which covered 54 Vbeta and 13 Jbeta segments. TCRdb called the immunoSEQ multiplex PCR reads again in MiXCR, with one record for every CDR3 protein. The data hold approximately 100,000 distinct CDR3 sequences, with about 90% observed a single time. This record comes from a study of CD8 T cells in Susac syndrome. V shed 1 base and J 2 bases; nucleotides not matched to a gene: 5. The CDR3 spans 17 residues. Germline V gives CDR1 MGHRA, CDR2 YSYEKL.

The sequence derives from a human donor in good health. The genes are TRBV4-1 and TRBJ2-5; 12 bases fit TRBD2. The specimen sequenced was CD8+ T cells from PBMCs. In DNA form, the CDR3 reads TGCGCCAGCAGCCAAGGCCTAGCGGGAGGGATACAAGAGACCCAGTACTTC. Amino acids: CASSQGLAGGIQETQYF.